The 24 T cell receptor beta chains reported below all come from one sample, sequenced in a study of blood T cell repertoires in COVID-19. Assay: immunoSEQ multiplex PCR; the TCRdb copy retains only in-frame clones and omits some. The sample lists about 74,000 clones; 70% to 90% were seen once. The material sequenced was peripheral blood. All receptors come from a man in his fifties or sixties with acute or convalescent COVID-19.

The chain has TRBV29-1 and TRBJ1-2; D may be TRBD1 (6 bases). The CDR3 extends over 14 amino acids. The germline V gene encodes CDR1 SQVTM and CDR2 ANQGSEA. The V end lost 0 bases, the J end lost 6 bases, and 14 bases lay between the germline ends. CDR3 region: CSVEDHRDTHGYTF. The CDR3 DNA is TGCAGCGTTGAAGATCATCGGGACACACATGGCTACACCTTC.

This clone showed up just once. The rearrangement uses TRBV2 and TRBJ1-4; D ambiguous. Between the trimmed V and J ends, which lost 8 bases and 6 bases, there was a span of 16 bases. The CDR3 is made up of 14 amino acids. CDR1 is SNHLY, CDR2 FYNNEI, per germline. The CDR3 spells CASQIPATHEKLFF. The CDR3 DNA reads TGTGCCAGCCAAATCCCCGCGACACATGAAAAACTGTTTTTT.

This clone was counted between two and nine times. The chain recombines TRBV5-1 with TRBJ2-3, with D perhaps TRBD1 (5 bases). Germline lookup yields CDR1 SGHRS and CDR2 YFSETQ. CDR3 length: 14 amino acids. V lost 1 base, J lost 4 bases, and 10 bases lay in between. CDR3 region: CASSLKGFADTQYF. In DNA, the CDR3 is TGCGCCAGCAGCTTGAAGGGGTTTGCAGATACGCAGTATTTT.

This rearrangement joins TRBV19 to TRBJ2-5, with 7 bases fitting TRBD2. V lost 10 bases and J lost 5; bases outside the gene matches: 1. Germline V gene lookup returns CDR1 LNHDA and CDR2 SQIVND (reference sequence). This CDR3 spans 10 amino acids. CDR3 in amino acids: CATGGETQYF. The CDR3 DNA follows: TGTGCCACCGGGGGGGAGACCCAGTACTTC.

The chain recombines TRBV29-1 with TRBJ1-1, with unresolved D. The V end was cut by 6 bases, the J end by 4 bases, with 12 bases between. The length of the CDR3 is 12 residues. Germline V gene lookup returns CDR1 SQVTM and CDR2 ANQGSEA. The CDR3 sequence: CSVVTAGTEAFF. The CDR3 DNA reads TGCAGCGTAGTTACTGCGGGCACTGAAGCTTTCTTT.

This clone has a handful of counts. The V gene is TRBV7-6, the J gene TRBJ2-2; 12 nucleotides align to TRBD2. Losses at the gene ends were 5 bases for V and 5 bases for J; bases not matched to a gene: 15. This CDR3 comprises 19 residues. Germline V gene lookup returns CDR1 SGHVS and CDR2 FNYEAQ. CDR3: CASSLTQPTSGGGTGELFF. The CDR3 nucleotides read TGTGCCAGCAGCCTGACCCAACCGACTAGCGGGGGAGGAACCGGGGAGCTGTTTTTT.

The rearrangement joins TRBV7-6 to TRBJ2-5; 12 nucleotides agree with TRBD2. CDR3 length: 16 residues. Germline CDR1 and CDR2: SGHVS and FNYEAQ. J was trimmed by 1 base and V by 4 bases; bases with no gene match: 4. DNA of the CDR3: TGTGCCAGCAGCTCCGCGACTAGCGGGGGCCAAGAGACCCAGTACTTC. It codes for CASSSATSGGQETQYF.

This chain links TRBV5-4 with TRBJ1-1; 8 bases map to TRBD1. After removal of 1 base from V and 4 bases from J, the junction contained 12 bases not matched to a gene. This CDR3 has 17 amino acids. CDR1 and CDR2 (germline): SGHNT, YYREEE (reference sequence). The DNA for the CDR3 is TGTGCCAGCAGCTTGAACCGGAGACAGGGGATGAGCACTGAAGCTTTCTTT. This sequence encodes CASSLNRRQGMSTEAFF.

This rearrangement joins TRBV2 to TRBJ2-1; 10 nucleotides agree with TRBD2. The germline V gene encodes CDR1 SNHLY and CDR2 FYNNEI. This CDR3 has 17 amino acids. J gave up 4 bases and V 6 bases, and 12 bases lay outside the gene matches. The CDR3 reads CASRYSSGGLWYNEQFF. The DNA for the CDR3 is TGTGCCAGCAGATATTCTAGCGGGGGCCTTTGGTACAATGAGCAGTTCTTC.

The gene calls are TRBV5-1 and TRBJ1-2; no firm D call. Germline V gene data show CDR1 as SGHRS and CDR2 as YFSETQ. This CDR3 has 14 residues. Deletions cut 0 bases from V and 7 bases from J, with 13 bases between. CDR3 DNA sequence: TGCGCCAGCAGCTTGGGTGAGGTTTCCGGTGGCTACACCTTC. The encoded protein is CASSLGEVSGGYTF.

The chain carries TRBV3-1 (or the pseudogene TRBV3-2) and TRBJ2-5; D is uncertain. Germline V gene lookup returns CDR1 LGHDT and CDR2 YNNKEL (reference sequence). CDR3 length: 15 residues. V lost 4 bases and J lost 3, with 15 bases in between. DNA of the CDR3: TGTGCCAGCAGCCCTTACAAGACCAGGAAAGAGACCCAGTACTTC. It codes for CASSPYKTRKETQYF.

The V and J genes are TRBV18 and TRBJ1-3; no clear D. The CDR3 runs to 16 residues. The germline V and J ends were trimmed by 3 bases and 0 bases, with 12 bases remaining between them. Germline loops: CDR1 KGHSH, CDR2 LQKENI. This chain's CDR3 is CASSPGEAYSGNTIYF. The CDR3 DNA sequence: TGTGCCAGCTCACCGGGAGAAGCTTACTCTGGAAACACCATATATTTT. Combining the CDR3 with reference TRBV18 and TRBJ1-3 gives the whole variable domain NAGVMQNPRHLVRRRGQEARLRCSPMKGHSHVYWYRQLPEEGLKFMVYLQKENIIDESGMPKERFSAEFPKEGPSILRIQQVVRGDSAAYFCASSPGEAYSGNTIYFGEGSWLTVV.

The rearrangement uses TRBV4-1 and TRBJ2-5, with 7 bases lining up with TRBD1. There are 17 residues in the CDR3. Germline V CDR1 and CDR2: MGHRA, YSYEKL. V lost 3 bases and J lost 0; bases outside the gene matches: 10. The CDR3 sequence: CASSQGRITGDQETQYF. The CDR3 DNA follows: TGCGCCAGCAGCCAGGGGCGCATAACAGGGGACCAAGAGACCCAGTACTTC.

The chain combines TRBV11-2 with TRBJ2-7; D call uncertain. CDR3 length: 12 amino acids. Germline values: CDR1 SGHAT, CDR2 FQNNGV. V was clipped by 5 bases and J by 1 base, with 6 bases between them. The CDR3, as DNA: TGTGCCAGCAGCCCGGTTTCCTACGAGCAGTACTTC. As protein: CASSPVSYEQYF. The complete variable domain, with remaining parts taken from reference TRBV11-2 and TRBJ2-7, reads EAGVAQSPRYKIIEKRQSVAFWCNPISGHATLYWYQQILGQGPKLLIQFQNNGVVDDSQLPKDRFSAERLKGVDSTLKIQPAKLEDSAVYLCASSPVSYEQYFGPGTRLTVT.

For this clone: This sample includes further DNA sequences coding for the same CDR3. The J gene is TRBJ2-7, the V gene TRBV5-1, with 9 bases that match TRBD1. From germline, CDR1 is SGHRS and CDR2 YFSETQ. V trimming: 0 bases; J trimming: 5 bases; junction bases outside the gene matches: 0. The CDR3 consists of 13 residues. The DNA for the CDR3 is TGCGCCAGCAGCTTGGGACAGGGGGACGAGCAGTACGTC. Protein sequence: CASSLGQGDEQYV.

This clone appeared a single time. This chain joins TRBV5-1 and TRBJ1-6; possible D gene TRBD1, 6 bases. Between the trimmed V and J ends, which lost 2 bases and 10 bases, there was a span of 16 bases. Germline loops: CDR1 SGHRS, CDR2 YFSETQ. The length of the CDR3 is 15 residues. CDR3 in DNA: TGCGCCAGCAGCTTATCCCCAGGGGTGGAGTCACCCCTCCACTTT. Translation: CASSLSPGVESPLHF.

This chain connects TRBV25-1 to TRBJ2-7; no firm D call. This CDR3 contains 12 residues. Germline assignment: CDR1 MGHDK and CDR2 SYGVNS. V dropped 10 bases and J dropped 5 bases, with 15 bases sitting between them. DNA of the CDR3: TGTGCCACCCACGCGGCTGTCCACGAGCAGTACGTC. Translated: CATHAAVHEQYV.

This clone was picked up one time. The CDR3 nucleotides are TGTGCCACCGGCACAGGGGGGAATTCACCCCTCCACTTT. Translated, it gives CATGTGGNSPLHF. V usage is TRBV10-3 and J usage is TRBJ1-6; TRBD1 matches at 8 bases. Germline CDR1 is ENHRY and CDR2 is SYGVKD. The CDR3 length is 13 residues. Trimming took 10 bases from V and 7 from J; bases not matched to a gene: 6.

This chain links TRBV5-1 with TRBJ2-3; 10 nucleotides align to TRBD2. The CDR3 loop spans 17 amino acids. Trimming removed 4 bases from V and 1 base from J; junction bases left unmatched: 9. CDR1 is SGHRS and CDR2 is YFSETQ in the germline V gene. The CDR3 DNA sequence: TGCGCCAGCAGCCGGCGGGTAGCGGGGGGTGGCACAGATACGCAGTATTTT. Encoded protein: CASSRRVAGGGTDTQYF. Using reference TRBV5-1 and TRBJ2-3 for the parts outside the CDR3, the full variable domain is KAGVTQTPRYLIKTRGQQVTLSCSPISGHRSVSWYQQTPGQGLQFLFEYFSETQRNKGNFPGRFSGRQFSNSRSEMNVSTLELGDSALYLCASSRRVAGGGTDTQYFGPGTRLTVL.

This rearrangement joins TRBV5-4 to TRBJ2-3; 12 bases map to TRBD2. The CDR3 totals 16 residues. V lost 0 bases and J lost 2; bases outside the gene matches: 1. Germline CDR1 and CDR2: SGHNT and YYREEE (reference sequence). The CDR3 DNA reads TGTGCCAGCAGCTTGGCTAGCGGGGGGGCCACAGATACGCAGTATTTT. It specifies CASSLASGGATDTQYF.

The rearrangement uses TRBV6-1 and TRBJ1-2; the match to TRBD1 covers 7 bases. The length of the CDR3 is 14 residues. V lost 2 bases and J lost 3; bases outside the gene matches: 3. Germline CDR1 reads MNHNS; CDR2 reads SASEGT. The CDR3 protein is CASSEQGGYYGYTF. CDR3 DNA sequence: TGTGCCAGCAGTGAACAGGGGGGTTACTATGGCTACACCTTC.

The V call is TRBV6-5, the J call TRBJ1-2; TRBD1 agrees at 9 bases. Germline V gene data show CDR1 as MNHEY and CDR2 as SVGAGI. The CDR3 is 14 amino acids. Germline trimming cut 8 bases from V and 2 bases from J; bases unmatched to any gene: 6. The CDR3 DNA reads as TGTGCCAGCGGTCGGGACAGGGAAAACTATGGCTACACCTTC. It specifies CASGRDRENYGYTF.

The V call is TRBV2, the J call TRBJ2-5; D is perhaps TRBD1 (5 bases). With 1 base removed from V and 3 bases from J, the gap between germline ends came to 6 bases. The CDR3 runs 13 residues. Germline assignment: CDR1 SNHLY and CDR2 FYNNEI. The CDR3 nucleotides read TGTGCCAGCAGTGAAGAACAGGAAGAGACCCAGTACTTC. Protein sequence: CASSEEQEETQYF.

This clone was seen just once. The rearrangement links TRBV19 to TRBJ2-2; D is uncertain. There are 14 residues in the CDR3. In germline, CDR1 is LNHDA, CDR2 SQIVND (reference sequence). V shed 3 bases and J shed 0 bases, with 5 bases lying between them. CDR3 DNA: TGTGCCAGTAGTATTACTACGAACACCGGGGAGCTGTTTTTT. Protein product: CASSITTNTGELFF.